This record looks at one T cell receptor (beta chain) sequence and its context. The antigen is unknown. CDR3 size: 16 residues. V gave up 8 bases and J gave up 4 bases; unmatched junction bases: 13. Germline V gives CDR1 KGHDR, CDR2 SFDVKD. The treatment denotes: approximately 18 received Ad26.COV2.S at low or high dose, single or two shots; several received placebo; per-sample allocation not given. The samples were gathered on day 63 after the first injection of vaccine or placebo. The sample belongs to a study of Ad26.COV2.S vaccination and SARS-CoV-2 variants. In the study overall: A participant enrolled in the COV1001 Ad26.COV2.S trial arm provided the sample. Whole-study findings and limits: Substantial response breadth was reportedly seen for spike-specific CD8+ and CD4+ T cells after vaccination.

Here immunoSEQ multiplex PCR was the method, and the copy in TCRdb shows in-frame clones only, minus some. In the table there are 250,000 or so clones, 87% of which are singletons. The chain joins TRBV24-1 to TRBJ2-3; 8 positions match TRBD2. Source: peripheral blood, taken in a trial of Ad26.COV2.S vaccine versus placebo. This TCR was recovered from a person between 18 and 65 years old who received the Ad26.COV2.S COVID-19 vaccine or a placebo. Here the CDR3 DNA reads TGTGCCACCATCGTTTCCGGGGGGGCCAGCGCAGATACGCAGTATTTT. Protein sequence: CATIVSGGASADTQYF.